What follows are 26 T cell receptor beta chains derived from one specimen sequenced in a study of T cells in Graves' hyperthyroidism and ophthalmopathy. RNA transcripts gave rise to amplified TCR beta CDR3 regions. TCR CDR3 underwent first-round RT-PCR with the HTBI primer set. TCRdb re-derived calls from the multiplex PCR reads in MiXCR, one entry per CDR3 protein. The sample yields about 270,000 distinct CDR3 sequences, around 22% seen once. The sequenced material came from blood. The origin of the receptors is a man aged 25 to 40 with Graves' ophthalmopathy.

Note on this clonotype: This CDR3 is missing its conserved last phenylalanine or tryptophan, likely due to a read error. CDR3 DNA sequence: TGTGCCACCAGCGGGGGTGGAGCCGGCCTTAGGTCCTACGAGCAGTACCTC. It encodes CATSGGGAGLRSYEQYL. This rearrangement joins TRBV15 to TRBJ2-7, with D perhaps being TRBD1 or TRBD2 (5 bases each). The V end was cut by 5 bases, the J end by 1 base, with 21 bases between. The CDR3 totals 17 residues. Germline CDR1 LNHNV, CDR2 YYDKDF (reference sequence).

This clonotype came up once. This chain links TRBV7-2 with TRBJ2-2; 10 bases map to TRBD1. Germline loops: CDR1 SGHTA, CDR2 FQGNSA. V dropped 5 bases and J dropped 7; count of bases not matched to a gene: 10. The CDR3 covers 16 residues. The chain's CDR3 is CASSQTGGSYGGELFF. The CDR3 DNA reads TGTGCCAGCAGCCAGACAGGGGGCTCTTACGGCGGGGAGCTGTTTTTT. Looking up the rest from reference TRBV7-2 and TRBJ2-2 gives the full variable domain: GAGVSQSPSNKVTEKGKDVELRCDPISGHTALYWYRQSLGQGLEFLIYFQGNSAPDKSGLPSDRFSAERTGGSVSTLTIQRTQQEDSAVYLCASSQTGGSYGGELFFGEGSRLTVL.

This clonotype showed up many times. The chain combines TRBV27 with TRBJ2-7; 8 nucleotides line up with TRBD2. V trimming: 3 bases; J trimming: 5 bases; junction bases outside the gene matches: 6. Germline V gene sequence: CDR1 MNHEY, CDR2 SMNVEV (reference sequence). The CDR3 runs to 14 residues. CDR3 in DNA: TGTGCCAGCAGTTTTGGCGGGAGGTCCAACGAGCAGTACTTC. It yields the protein CASSFGGRSNEQYF.

The genes are TRBV5-1 and TRBJ2-4, with 8 bases lining up with TRBD1. J gave up 6 bases and V 4 bases, and 6 bases lay outside the gene matches. CDR3 size: 14 residues. CDR1 and CDR2 (germline): SGHRS, YFSETQ. CDR3 nucleotide sequence: TGCGCCAGCAGCATGGGGACAGGACGAAACATTCAGTACTTC. Protein: CASSMGTGRNIQYF. Drawing the rest from reference TRBV5-1 and TRBJ2-4, the complete variable domain is KAGVTQTPRYLIKTRGQQVTLSCSPISGHRSVSWYQQTPGQGLQFLFEYFSETQRNKGNFPGRFSGRQFSNSRSEMNVSTLELGDSALYLCASSMGTGRNIQYFGAGTRLSVL.

This clonotype was detected a few times. This sequence joins TRBV24-1 and TRBJ2-7; D is undetermined. Per the germline V gene, CDR1 is KGHDR and CDR2 is SFDVKD. There are 13 residues in the CDR3. V gave up 2 bases and J gave up 6 bases, with 10 bases separating them. DNA for the CDR3: TGTGCCACCAGTGATTCTCAGGTTCTCGAGCAGTACTTC. Its protein is CATSDSQVLEQYF.

In its sample, this clonotype was seen many times. The V and J genes are TRBV6-1 and TRBJ1-2, with no clear D. Trimming took off 7 bases at V and 4 bases at J, with 16 bases between the two ends. The CDR3 is 14 amino acids. From germline, CDR1 is MNHNS and CDR2 SASEGT. In nucleotides, the CDR3 is TGTGCCAGCACCCAGGCGGGGTCCGGCTATGGCTACACCTTC. This codes for CASTQAGSGYGYTF.

Ten or more counts support this clonotype. This chain's CDR3 is CASSLMGGLAKSSYEQYF. As DNA, the CDR3 is TGTGCCAGCAGCTTAATGGGGGGACTAGCGAAGAGCTCCTACGAGCAGTACTTC. This chain links TRBV7-8 with TRBJ2-7; 10 nucleotides align to TRBD2. The CDR3 runs to 18 residues. After removal of 2 bases from V and 0 bases from J, the junction contained 10 bases not matched to a gene. Germline CDR1 reads SGHVS; CDR2 reads FQNEAQ. Full variable domain (remainder filled in from reference TRBV7-8 and TRBJ2-7): GAGVSQSPRYKVAKRGQDVALRCDPISGHVSLFWYQQALGQGPEFLTYFQNEAQLDKSGLPSDRFFAERPEGSVSTLKIQRTQQEDSAVYLCASSLMGGLAKSSYEQYFGPGTRLTVT.

This clonotype was counted at least ten times. The V and J genes are TRBV7-2 and TRBJ2-3, with TRBD2 as a possible D gene (6 bases). Germline CDR1 is SGHTA and CDR2 is FQGNSA. The CDR3 totals 16 residues. Trimming took off 2 bases at V and 4 bases at J, with 16 bases between the two ends. CDR3 region: CASSLLETRSADTQYF. CDR3 nucleotide sequence: TGTGCCAGCAGCTTACTCGAGACTAGAAGCGCAGATACGCAGTATTTT.

This clonotype appeared a few times. The rearrangement joins TRBV29-1 to TRBJ2-1; TRBD2 matches at 7 bases. With 2 bases clipped from V and 4 bases from J, the junction kept 2 bases outside the gene matches. This CDR3 has 13 amino acids. Germline V lookup: CDR1 SQVTM, CDR2 ANQGSEA. DNA of the CDR3: TGCAGCGTTGAAATGGGGGGGTACAATGAGCAGTTCTTC. Encoded protein: CSVEMGGYNEQFF.

This clonotype was detected a few times. The genes are TRBV20-1 and TRBJ1-5; possible D gene TRBD1, 6 bases. CDR1 and CDR2 (germline): DFQATT, SNEGSKA (reference sequence). The V end lost 7 bases, the J end lost 4 bases, and 14 bases lay between the germline ends. This CDR3 region has 13 residues. In DNA, the CDR3 is TGCAGTGTGGGTCCCGGGACAAATCAGCCCCAGCATTTT. Translation: CSVGPGTNQPQHF.

The chain couples TRBV20-1 to TRBJ2-1, with 7 bases lining up with TRBD2. Germline V gives CDR1 DFQATT, CDR2 SNEGSKA (reference sequence). Trimming cost V 6 bases and J 3 bases; bases outside gene matches: 5. This CDR3 has 13 residues. CDR3 in amino acids: CSASGINYNEQFF. In DNA form, the CDR3 reads TGCAGTGCCAGCGGGATAAACTACAATGAGCAGTTCTTC.

This clonotype came up once. The CDR3 is CASSTVDRDDEQYF. CDR3 nucleotides: TGTGCCAGCAGCACCGTAGACAGGGATGACGAGCAGTACTTC. The chain employs TRBV5-6 and TRBJ2-7; 7 nucleotides agree with TRBD1. The CDR3 is 14 residues long. V lost 4 bases to trimming and J lost 5 bases; unmatched junction nucleotides: 9. The germline CDR1 and CDR2 sequences are SGHDT and YYEEEE.

The rearrangement links TRBV7-6 to TRBJ2-7; 13 bases align to TRBD2. CDR3 size: 16 residues. CDR1 and CDR2 from the germline V gene are SGHVS and FNYEAQ. The V gene end was trimmed by 1 base and the J gene end by 1 base; junction bases not matched to a gene: 1. The CDR3 DNA sequence: TGTGCCAGCAGCTTAGAACTAGCGGGGGGGTCCTACGAGCAGTACTTC. It specifies CASSLELAGGSYEQYF.

The V gene is TRBV6-4, the J gene TRBJ2-1, with 11 bases aligning to TRBD2. This CDR3 has 16 residues. V gave up 0 bases and J gave up 4 bases; unmatched junction bases: 2. The V gene's germline CDR1 is MRHNA and CDR2 SNTAGT. This CDR3 is CASSDSTSGDYNEQFF. The CDR3 DNA follows: TGTGCCAGCAGTGACTCGACTAGCGGGGATTACAATGAGCAGTTCTTC.

This clonotype occurred many times. The genes are TRBV20-1 and TRBJ2-7, with D possibly being TRBD2 (5 bases). The germline V gene encodes CDR1 DFQATT and CDR2 SNEGSKA (reference sequence). The CDR3 has 14 amino acids. Trimming shortened V by 2 bases and J by 2 bases, and 13 bases separated the two germline ends. For the CDR3, the DNA is TGCAGTGCTAGAAGAGGGTCCAACGCCTACGAGCAGTACTTC. Protein: CSARRGSNAYEQYF.

Comment on this clonotype: The junction does not match germline at one end; this may be a read error. This chain connects TRBV5-1 to TRBJ1-1; D is unclear. The CDR3 has 16 amino acids. Germline CDR1 and CDR2: SGHRS and YFSETQ. The DNA of the CDR3 is TGCGCCGGCAGTGATCCCCTGACTTTAATGAACACTGAAGCTTTCTTT. It encodes CAGSDPLTLMNTEAFF.

The chain joins TRBV20-1 to TRBJ2-5; D gene uncertain. Trimming took 0 bases from V and 2 from J, leaving 10 bases between them. Looked up from germline, CDR1 is DFQATT and CDR2 is SNEGSKA (reference sequence). This CDR3 is 14 amino acids long. CDR3 region: CSAREYSSQETQYF. CDR3 in DNA: TGCAGTGCTAGAGAGTACAGCTCTCAAGAGACCCAGTACTTC.

The V call is TRBV6-9, the J call TRBJ2-7; the D gene is possibly TRBD2 (5 bases). Germline V gene sequence: CDR1 MNHGY, CDR2 SVAAGI. The CDR3 has 15 amino acids. V shed 2 bases and J shed 5 bases, with 16 bases lying between them. The CDR3 DNA reads as TGTGCCAGCAGTTATCGTAGGAGAGGGCACAACGAGCAGTACTTC. This encodes CASSYRRRGHNEQYF.

The sample holds many counts of this clonotype. The chain has TRBV3-1 and TRBJ2-5; 14 bases map to TRBD2. The CDR3 contains 17 residues. The V gene end was trimmed by 1 base and the J gene end by 7 bases; junction bases not matched to a gene: 8. Germline V CDR1 and CDR2: LGHDT, YNNKEL (reference sequence). CDR3 protein: CASSQGAGTSGSRTQYF. In nucleotides, the CDR3 is TGTGCCAGCAGCCAAGGCGCCGGGACTAGCGGGAGTAGGACCCAGTACTTC.

This clonotype was picked up a small number of times. The V and J genes are TRBV11-1 and TRBJ2-2; D is possibly TRBD1 (6 bases). V dropped 5 bases and J dropped 6 bases, with 13 bases sitting between them. From germline, CDR1 is SGHAT and CDR2 FQDESV (reference sequence). The CDR3 has 14 residues. The CDR3 loop is CASSLTRGAGELFF. The CDR3 DNA reads as TGTGCCAGCAGCCTAACCAGGGGAGCCGGGGAGCTGTTTTTT.

This clonotype was found many times. V and J are TRBV27 and TRBJ2-3; tentative D call: TRBD1 (5 bases). Trimming cost V 5 bases and J 1 base, with 16 bases left between them. The V gene's germline CDR1 is MNHEY and CDR2 SMNVEV (reference sequence). This CDR3 comprises 16 residues. The CDR3 nucleotides read TGTGCCAGCAGTACAGACAGAGCTACTGGCACAGATACGCAGTATTTT. Encoded protein: CASSTDRATGTDTQYF.

CDR3 amino acids: CASSITGAREYEQYF. CDR3 bases: TGTGCCAGTAGTATAACAGGGGCGCGAGAATACGAGCAGTACTTC. The chain carries TRBV19 and TRBJ2-7; TRBD1 agrees at 7 bases. Germline values: CDR1 LNHDA, CDR2 SQIVND (reference sequence). The ends lost 2 bases at V and 4 bases at J; junction bases unmatched: 8. The CDR3 sequence is 15 residues long.

This clonotype was seen at least ten times. V and J are TRBV12-3 or TRBV12-4 and TRBJ2-1, with D unresolved. This CDR3 contains 13 residues. Trimming took 6 bases from V and 4 from J, leaving 10 bases between them. The DNA for the CDR3 is TGTGCCAGCAGGGGTAATGCTTACAATGAGCAGTTCTTC. Translated: CASRGNAYNEQFF.

This chain joins TRBV4-1 and TRBJ2-7; D is ambiguous. Trimming took off 1 base at V and 3 bases at J, with 7 bases between the two ends. The CDR3 covers 13 residues. Germline V gives CDR1 MGHRA, CDR2 YSYEKL. The CDR3 here is CASSQVYNYEQYF. CDR3 in DNA: TGCGCCAGCAGCCAAGTTTATAACTACGAGCAGTACTTC.

The sample holds a few counts of this clonotype. The chain uses TRBV24-1 and TRBJ2-7, with 9 bases that match TRBD1. This CDR3 spans 14 amino acids. V was clipped by 5 bases and J by 3 bases; unmatched bases: 4. Germline lookup yields CDR1 KGHDR and CDR2 SFDVKD. In nucleotides, the CDR3 is TGTGCCACCAGTGCTAAGGGACAGGGCTACGAGCAGTACTTC. Translated: CATSAKGQGYEQYF.

For this clonotype: This could be a read error, since a much larger clone is one nucleotide away. The rearrangement links TRBV2 to TRBJ1-1; D uncertain. The V gene's germline CDR1 is SNHLY and CDR2 FYNNEI. The CDR3 covers 14 residues. V was pared by 7 bases and J by 2 bases, with 14 bases between. The CDR3: CASIPGSLNTEAFF. CDR3 DNA sequence: TGTGCCAGCATCCCGGGATCATTAAACACTGAAGCTTTCTTT.